Each of the 18 T cell receptor beta chains below was sequenced from the same sample in a study of blood T cell repertoires in COVID-19. Profiled with immunoSEQ multiplex PCR; TCRdb holds only in-frame clones, not every one. The table includes hundreds of thousands of clones, more than 75% detected once. Material: PBMCs or T cells enriched from blood (not recorded which). The origin of the receptors is a woman aged 60-75 years in a cohort exposed to, infected with or recovered from COVID-19 (not recorded which).

This CDR3 reads CASSLGLAGVYEQYF. In DNA, the CDR3 is TGTGCCAGCAGCTTAGGACTAGCGGGAGTGTACGAGCAGTACTTC. The rearrangement uses TRBV7-8 and TRBJ2-7; 12 nucleotides agree with TRBD2. The CDR3 is 15 residues long. Losses at the gene ends were 1 base for V and 4 bases for J; bases not matched to a gene: 2. The V gene's germline CDR1 is SGHVS and CDR2 FQNEAQ.

V is TRBV6-5 and J is TRBJ2-1; unclear D gene. This CDR3 region has 15 residues. Germline CDR1 is MNHEY and CDR2 is SVGAGI. V dropped 5 bases and J dropped 0 bases, with 11 bases sitting between them. The CDR3 region is CASSLFMSSYNEQFF. CDR3 nucleotides: TGTGCCAGCAGTCTCTTCATGAGCTCCTACAATGAGCAGTTCTTC.

CDR3 amino acids: CASSSTRPYEQYF. CDR3 DNA: TGTGCCAGCAGCTCGACTAGGCCCTACGAGCAGTACTTC. This sequence joins TRBV7-9 and TRBJ2-7, with a possible D match to TRBD2 (6 bases). The CDR3 has 13 amino acids. Trimming stripped 4 bases from V and 2 bases from J, with 9 bases between. The V gene's germline CDR1 is SEHNR and CDR2 FQNEAQ (reference sequence).

This sequence joins TRBV9 and TRBJ2-5, with 8 bases matching TRBD1. There are 16 residues in the CDR3. CDR1 SGDLS and CDR2 YYNGEE come from the germline V gene. The junction had 6 bases not matched to a gene; V was cut back by 0 bases and J by 2 bases. DNA of the CDR3: TGTGCCAGCAGCGTAGGGACAGGGCCCGGACAAGAGACCCAGTACTTC. The encoded protein is CASSVGTGPGQETQYF. The full variable domain, completed using reference TRBV9 and TRBJ2-5, is DSGVTQTPKHLITATGQRVTLRCSPRSGDLSVYWYQQSLDQGLQFLIQYYNGEERAKGNILERFSAQQFPDLHSELNLSSLELGDSALYFCASSVGTGPGQETQYFGPGTRLLVL.

This rearrangement joins TRBV5-1 to TRBJ2-3, with 12 nucleotides matching TRBD2. Germline lookup yields CDR1 SGHRS and CDR2 YFSETQ. The CDR3 has 16 amino acids. The V and J ends lost 4 bases and 3 bases, in that order; junction bases with no gene match: 6. CDR3 coding DNA: TGCGCCAGCAGCAGAAGGGGACTAGCGGGTACAGATACGCAGTATTTT. Its protein is CASSRRGLAGTDTQYF. Drawing the rest from reference TRBV5-1 and TRBJ2-3, the complete variable domain is KAGVTQTPRYLIKTRGQQVTLSCSPISGHRSVSWYQQTPGQGLQFLFEYFSETQRNKGNFPGRFSGRQFSNSRSEMNVSTLELGDSALYLCASSRRGLAGTDTQYFGPGTRLTVL.

This clone was seen once. The rearrangement uses TRBV5-8 and TRBJ1-2, with 9 bases lining up with TRBD1. V trimming: 4 bases; J trimming: 6 bases; junction bases outside the gene matches: 7. Germline V gene data show CDR1 as SGHTS and CDR2 as YDEGEE. This CDR3 region has 14 residues. The CDR3 bases are TGTGCCAGCAGCATGGGGACAGGGATGGATGGCTACACCTTC. Translation: CASSMGTGMDGYTF.

With respect to this clone: Other nucleotide sequences from this sample produce the same CDR3. This chain uses TRBV18 with TRBJ1-1; 7 nucleotides agree with TRBD1. The CDR3 spans 13 residues. V shed 4 bases, J shed 4 bases, and the junction held 3 bases outside the gene matches. Looked up from germline, CDR1 is KGHSH and CDR2 is LQKENI. The DNA for the CDR3 is TGTGCCAGCTCACGGCCAGGGGGCACTGAAGCTTTCTTT. Translating gives CASSRPGGTEAFF.

The chain couples TRBV5-1 to TRBJ1-6; D is undetermined. V lost 1 base and J lost 5, with 10 bases in between. The CDR3 runs to 15 residues. Germline-derived CDR1 and CDR2 are SGHRS and YFSETQ. CDR3 bases: TGCGCCAGCAGCTTGATTTCGGGAAATAATTCACCCCTCCACTTT. It yields the protein CASSLISGNNSPLHF.

The chain recombines TRBV5-8 with TRBJ1-5; perhaps TRBD1 as D (6 bases). This CDR3 contains 14 residues. Trimming cost V 5 bases and J 2 bases, with 11 bases left between them. Per germline, CDR1 SGHTS and CDR2 YDEGEE. The DNA of the CDR3 is TGTGCCAGCAGTGTCAGGGGTGGCAATCAGCCCCAGCATTTT. It codes for CASSVRGGNQPQHF.

The rearrangement uses TRBV28 and TRBJ1-5; perhaps TRBD1 as D (5 bases). Trimming removed 2 bases from V and 5 bases from J, with 7 bases in between. Germline loops: CDR1 MDHEN, CDR2 SYDVKM. The CDR3 sequence is 13 residues long. CDR3 DNA: TGTGCCAGCAGTTTAGACAGCTATCAGCCCCAGCATTTT. This translates into CASSLDSYQPQHF.

The chain recombines TRBV7-8 with TRBJ2-3; TRBD2 matches at 14 bases. Germline-derived CDR1 and CDR2 are SGHVS and FQNEAQ. Trimming removed 1 base from V and 1 base from J; junction bases left unmatched: 1. The CDR3 spans 17 residues. CDR3 bases: TGTGCCAGCAGCTTAGTGGGACTAGCGGGAGGCACAGATACGCAGTATTTT. This encodes CASSLVGLAGGTDTQYF.

J is TRBJ1-5 and V is TRBV28; no clear D gene. The CDR3 contains 14 residues. Germline assignment: CDR1 MDHEN and CDR2 SYDVKM. V was trimmed by 3 bases and J by 3 bases, leaving 9 bases between them. Written as DNA, the CDR3 is TGTGCCAGCAGTTTGAGGGCCCCCAATCAGCCCCAGCATTTT. This sequence encodes CASSLRAPNQPQHF.

This chain connects TRBV24-1 to TRBJ1-4, with TRBD1 matching over 8 bases. Trimming cost V 4 bases and J 5 bases; bases outside gene matches: 5. CDR1 is KGHDR and CDR2 is SFDVKD in the germline V gene. The CDR3 covers 15 residues. CDR3 in DNA: TGTGCCACCAGTGACCCTCGACAGGGGAATGAAAAACTGTTTTTT. Its translation: CATSDPRQGNEKLFF.

This chain connects TRBV2 to TRBJ2-7; the match to TRBD1 covers 7 bases. The CDR3 covers 14 residues. J was trimmed by 5 bases and V by 7 bases; bases with no gene match: 11. Germline loops: CDR1 SNHLY, CDR2 FYNNEI. CDR3 DNA sequence: TGTGCCAGCACCGTTACAGGGGCCCGGGACGAGCAGTACTTC. Translated, it gives CASTVTGARDEQYF.

V usage is TRBV18 and J usage is TRBJ1-1, with TRBD1 identical over 7 bases. CDR1 KGHSH and CDR2 LQKENI come from the germline V gene. This CDR3 is 16 amino acids long. V lost 3 bases, J lost 4 bases, and 11 bases stayed unmatched. The CDR3 DNA is TGTGCCAGCTCACCGGAGACAGGGAGGTGGAGCACTGAAGCTTTCTTT. It translates to CASSPETGRWSTEAFF.

J is TRBJ2-3 and V is TRBV21-1; TRBD1 is the table's D call and was not checked against the DNA. TRBV21-1 is a listed pseudogene. The CDR3 spans 16 residues. The CDR3 loop is CASSKFDRFYTDTQYF. CDR3 coding DNA: TGTGCCAGCAGCAAGTTCGACAGATTTTACACAGATACGCAGTATTTT.

V is TRBV5-8 and J is TRBJ1-5; no firm D call. The V end was cut by 0 bases, the J end by 0 bases, with 10 bases between. From germline, CDR1 is SGHTS and CDR2 YDEGEE. The CDR3 totals 16 residues. CDR3 sequence: CASSLVGAFSNQPQHF. Here the CDR3 DNA reads TGTGCCAGCAGCTTGGTTGGAGCCTTTAGCAATCAGCCCCAGCATTTT. The full variable domain, with the rest looked up from reference TRBV5-8 and TRBJ1-5, is EAGVTQSPTHLIKTRGQQATLRCSPISGHTSVYWYQQALGLGLQFLLWYDEGEERNRGNFPPRFSGRQFPNYSSELNVNALELEDSALYLCASSLVGAFSNQPQHFGDGTRLSIL.

This clone was seen once. The J gene is TRBJ1-3, the V gene TRBV14; D is unresolved. With 3 bases removed from V and 1 base from J, the gap between germline ends came to 7 bases. The CDR3 length is 14 residues. Germline CDR1 reads SGHDN; CDR2 reads FVKESK. In DNA form, the CDR3 reads TGTGCCAGCAGCCAGGGGAGTTCTGGAAACACCATATATTTT. This encodes CASSQGSSGNTIYF.